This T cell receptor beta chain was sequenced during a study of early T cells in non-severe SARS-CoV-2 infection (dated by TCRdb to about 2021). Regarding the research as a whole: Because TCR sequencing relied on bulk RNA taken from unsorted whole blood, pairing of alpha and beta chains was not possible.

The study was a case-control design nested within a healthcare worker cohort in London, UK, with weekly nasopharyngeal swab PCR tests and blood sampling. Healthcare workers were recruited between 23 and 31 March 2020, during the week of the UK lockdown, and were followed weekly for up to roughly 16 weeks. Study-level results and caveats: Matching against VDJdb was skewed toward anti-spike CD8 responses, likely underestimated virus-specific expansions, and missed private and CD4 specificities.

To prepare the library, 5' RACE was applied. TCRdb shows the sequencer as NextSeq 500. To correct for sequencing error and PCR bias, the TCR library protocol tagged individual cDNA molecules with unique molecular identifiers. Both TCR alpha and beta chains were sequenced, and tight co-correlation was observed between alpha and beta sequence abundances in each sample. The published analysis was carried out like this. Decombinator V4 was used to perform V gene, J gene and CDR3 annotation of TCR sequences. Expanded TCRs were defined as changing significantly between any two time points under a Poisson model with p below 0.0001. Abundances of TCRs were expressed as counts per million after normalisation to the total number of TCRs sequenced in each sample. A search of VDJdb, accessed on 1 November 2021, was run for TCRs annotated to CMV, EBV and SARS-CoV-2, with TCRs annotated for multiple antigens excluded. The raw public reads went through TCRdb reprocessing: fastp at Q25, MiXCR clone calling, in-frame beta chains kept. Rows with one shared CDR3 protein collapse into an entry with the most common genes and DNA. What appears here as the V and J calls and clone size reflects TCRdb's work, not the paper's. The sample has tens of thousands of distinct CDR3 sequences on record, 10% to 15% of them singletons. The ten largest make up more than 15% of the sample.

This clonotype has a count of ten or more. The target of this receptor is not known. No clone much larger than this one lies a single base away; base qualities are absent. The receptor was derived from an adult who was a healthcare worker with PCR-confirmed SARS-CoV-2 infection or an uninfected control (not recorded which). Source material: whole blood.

The DNA sequence reads TGCAGTGCTAGCGGGATGAACTACAATGAGCAGTTCTTC. This yields the protein CSASGMNYNEQFF. The chain links TRBV20-1 with TRBJ2-1; TRBD2 is perhaps the D gene, given 5 matching bases. The germline V gene (reference sequence) specifies DFQATT as CDR1 and SNEGSKA as CDR2. Its CDR3 holds 13 amino acids, cysteine through phenylalanine. Only the CDR3 region is kept as DNA, spanning 39 bases read in frame from base 1. V is pared back by 3 bases and J by 3 bases, with 9 bases lying between the germline termini.